Below, 26 T cell receptor beta chains from the same sample are listed, as sequenced in a study of blood T cell repertoires in COVID-19. The repertoire was sequenced with immunoSEQ multiplex PCR; TCRdb's copy has only in-frame clones and lacks some. The data contain some 110,000 clones, 70% to 80% of them singletons. Sequenced material: peripheral blood. Receptor source: an older man with acute or convalescent COVID-19.

The chain combines TRBV7-2 with TRBJ1-2; 8 bases line up with TRBD1. Germline assignment: CDR1 SGHTA and CDR2 FQGNSA. J gave up 5 bases and V 5 bases, and 4 bases lay outside the gene matches. This CDR3 region has 13 residues. For the CDR3, the DNA is TGTGCCAGCAGCGCGCAGGGGGCATATGGCTACACCTTC. It is translated as CASSAQGAYGYTF.

The rearrangement links TRBV15 to TRBJ1-5; D is ambiguous. Germline V gene lookup returns CDR1 LNHNV and CDR2 YYDKDF (reference sequence). Trimming stripped 3 bases from V and 0 bases from J, with 6 bases between. The CDR3 has 14 residues. The CDR3 loop reads CATSRAGSNQPQHF. The CDR3, as DNA: TGTGCCACCAGCAGGGCAGGTAGCAATCAGCCCCAGCATTTT. Supplemented by reference TRBV15 and TRBJ1-5, the full variable domain reads DAMVIQNPRYQVTQFGKPVTLSCSQTLNHNVMYWYQQKSSQAPKLLFHYYDKDFNNEADTPDNFQSRRPNTSFCFLDIRSPGLGDTAMYLCATSRAGSNQPQHFGDGTRLSIL.

The chain uses TRBV18 and TRBJ2-3; 8 positions match TRBD2. CDR1 and CDR2 (germline): KGHSH, LQKENI. This CDR3 has 16 amino acids. V dropped 6 bases and J dropped 0; count of bases not matched to a gene: 8. CDR3 coding DNA: TGTGCCAGCTCGCCAGGGTTAGCGGGAAGCACAGATACGCAGTATTTT. Amino acids: CASSPGLAGSTDTQYF.

This rearrangement joins TRBV3-1 (or the pseudogene TRBV3-2) to TRBJ2-3, with TRBD1 matching 9 bases. Germline V lookup: CDR1 LGHDT, CDR2 YNNKEL (reference sequence). This CDR3 spans 14 amino acids. J lost 4 bases, V lost 4 bases, and 3 bases had no gene match. The CDR3 here is CASSPRTGADTQYF. In nucleotides, the CDR3 is TGTGCCAGCAGCCCAAGGACAGGGGCAGATACGCAGTATTTT.

V is TRBV29-1 and J is TRBJ2-7; perhaps TRBD2 as D (6 bases). The CDR3 is 12 amino acids. Between the trimmed V and J ends, which lost 6 bases and 3 bases, there was a span of 12 bases. The V gene's germline CDR1 is SQVTM and CDR2 ANQGSEA. For the CDR3, the DNA is TGCAGCGTGGTTGGGGGGAGCTACGAGCAGTACTTC. Residues: CSVVGGSYEQYF.

The chain combines TRBV2 with TRBJ1-1, with a weak D call TRBD1 (5 bases). V was pared by 11 bases and J by 7 bases, with 5 bases between. Germline V CDR1 and CDR2: SNHLY, FYNNEI. The CDR3 spans 8 residues. The CDR3 region is CAQGEAFF. CDR3 DNA sequence: TGTGCCCAGGGTGAAGCTTTCTTT.

V and J are TRBV7-2 and TRBJ2-5; 7 bases match TRBD1. V lost 4 bases to trimming and J lost 1 base; unmatched junction nucleotides: 6. From germline, CDR1 is SGHTA and CDR2 FQGNSA. The CDR3 spans 15 residues. The CDR3 region is CASSSSGTAQETQYF. CDR3 in DNA: TGTGCCAGCAGCTCATCCGGGACAGCCCAAGAGACCCAGTACTTC. Using reference TRBV7-2 and TRBJ2-5 for the parts outside the CDR3, the full variable domain is GAGVSQSPSNKVTEKGKDVELRCDPISGHTALYWYRQSLGQGLEFLIYFQGNSAPDKSGLPSDRFSAERTGGSVSTLTIQRTQQEDSAVYLCASSSSGTAQETQYFGPGTRLLVL.

In the case of this clone: The same CDR3 also results from other DNA sequences found in this sample. The chain employs TRBV2 and TRBJ2-5; 9 bases match TRBD1. J gave up 2 bases and V 6 bases, and 1 base lay outside the gene matches. Germline CDR1 reads SNHLY; CDR2 reads FYNNEI. The CDR3 extends over 13 amino acids. The CDR3 sequence is CASSGTGQETQYF. The CDR3 DNA follows: TGTGCCAGCAGCGGGACAGGGCAAGAGACCCAGTACTTC.

The chain combines TRBV7-8 with TRBJ2-1; D remains unclear. V was clipped by 6 bases and J by 4 bases, with 16 bases between them. Per the germline V gene, CDR1 is SGHVS and CDR2 is FQNEAQ. The CDR3 contains 15 residues. In DNA form, the CDR3 reads TGTGCCAGCAGACAAACCCCATTTTCTTACAATGAGCAGTTCTTC. Amino acids: CASRQTPFSYNEQFF.

The chain couples TRBV18 to TRBJ2-7, with 7 bases that match TRBD1. The CDR3 contains 15 residues. V trimming: 6 bases; J trimming: 2 bases; junction bases outside the gene matches: 10. Germline CDR1 and CDR2: KGHSH and LQKENI. The CDR3 is CASSPTGTATYEQYF. The CDR3 DNA is TGTGCCAGCTCCCCAACCGGGACAGCAACCTACGAGCAGTACTTC.

The chain has TRBV5-4 and TRBJ1-5; 7 bases fit TRBD1. Germline V CDR1 and CDR2: SGHNT, YYREEE (reference sequence). The CDR3 has 14 amino acids. The J segment lost 6 bases and the V segment lost 0 bases, leaving 3 bases of the junction unmatched. The CDR3 nucleotides are TGTGCCAGCAGCTTGGCAGGGGGTGGTCAGCCCCAGCATTTT. Translated, it gives CASSLAGGGQPQHF.

This rearrangement joins TRBV28 to TRBJ1-3, with 7 bases fitting TRBD1. This CDR3 has 15 amino acids. V lost 4 bases to trimming and J lost 3 bases; unmatched junction nucleotides: 6. CDR1 is MDHEN, CDR2 SYDVKM, per germline. The DNA for the CDR3 is TGTGCCAGCAGTTCCGACAGGGTCAGTGGAAACACCATATATTTT. Amino acid sequence: CASSSDRVSGNTIYF.

V usage is TRBV7-3 and J usage is TRBJ2-3; 7 bases agree with TRBD2. The CDR3 length is 15 residues. Germline CDR1 is SGHTA and CDR2 is FQGTGA. V shed 5 bases and J 3 bases; nucleotides not matched to a gene: 8. The CDR3 sequence is CASSHSGIWTDTQYF. Written as DNA, the CDR3 is TGTGCCAGCAGCCACAGCGGGATATGGACAGATACGCAGTATTTT.

V usage is TRBV12-3 or TRBV12-4 and J usage is TRBJ1-5; D might be TRBD1 (5 bases). V gave up 1 base and J gave up 7 bases, with 8 bases separating them. There are 13 residues in the CDR3. The CDR3 region is CASSLGGRQPQHF. The CDR3 DNA reads TGTGCCAGCAGTTTAGGGGGGAGGCAGCCCCAGCATTTT.

The rearrangement uses TRBV10-3 and TRBJ2-3; 7 positions agree with TRBD1. Germline CDR1 ENHRY, CDR2 SYGVKD. The J segment lost 1 base and the V segment lost 0 bases, leaving 4 bases of the junction unmatched. The CDR3 is 16 amino acids. CDR3 DNA: TGTGCCATCAGTGAGTCAAGGGGGCGCGGCACAGATACGCAGTATTTT. This encodes CAISESRGRGTDTQYF.

The chain combines TRBV18 with TRBJ2-6; no clear D gene. Trimming removed 5 bases at V and 2 bases at J, with 10 bases between. The CDR3 loop spans 15 amino acids. Germline lookup yields CDR1 KGHSH and CDR2 LQKENI. The CDR3 spells CASSASEAGANVLTF. CDR3 DNA: TGTGCCAGCTCAGCCTCAGAGGCTGGGGCCAACGTCCTGACTTTC.

The chain is built from TRBV5-1 and TRBJ2-5; tentatively, D is TRBD2 (7 bases). There are 15 residues in the CDR3. Looked up from germline, CDR1 is SGHRS and CDR2 is YFSETQ. V was pared by 4 bases and J by 5 bases, with 18 bases between. For the CDR3, the DNA is TGCGCCAGCAGCCGAGAGGCGGGGGCAGGGGAGACCCAGTACTTC. Amino acids: CASSREAGAGETQYF.

The V call is TRBV3-1 (or the pseudogene TRBV3-2), the J call TRBJ2-2, with 10 bases that match TRBD2. The J segment lost 3 bases and the V segment lost 0 bases, leaving 10 bases of the junction unmatched. Looked up from germline, CDR1 is LGHDT and CDR2 is YNNKEL (reference sequence). CDR3 length equals 19 residues. The CDR3: CASSQDFGLAGAHTGELFF. CDR3 nucleotides: TGTGCCAGCAGCCAAGATTTTGGGCTAGCGGGGGCTCACACCGGGGAGCTGTTTTTT.

V is TRBV2 and J is TRBJ1-1; D is perhaps TRBD1 (5 bases). The CDR3 runs to 13 residues. From germline, CDR1 is SNHLY and CDR2 FYNNEI. The V end was cut by 10 bases, the J end by 2 bases, with 14 bases between. The CDR3 reads CAIDRTANTEAFF. The CDR3 DNA follows: TGTGCCATCGACAGAACCGCCAACACTGAAGCTTTCTTT. Looking up the rest from reference TRBV2 and TRBJ1-1 gives the full variable domain: EPEVTQTPSHQVTQMGQEVILRCVPISNHLYFYWYRQILGQKVEFLVSFYNNEISEKSEIFDDQFSVERPDGSNFTLKIRSTKLEDSAMYFCAIDRTANTEAFFGQGTRLTVV.

The rearrangement links TRBV24-1 to TRBJ2-7; D ambiguous. The CDR3 has 12 amino acids. The germline V gene has CDR1 KGHDR and CDR2 SFDVKD. V dropped 6 bases and J dropped 6 bases, with 11 bases sitting between them. The CDR3 protein is CATSSQTFEQYF. DNA of the CDR3: TGTGCCACCAGTTCTCAGACTTTCGAGCAGTACTTC.

This chain joins TRBV10-2 and TRBJ2-7; TRBD1 aligns across 8 bases. The CDR3 totals 15 residues. Germline assignment: CDR1 WSHSY and CDR2 SAAADI. V shed 1 base, J shed 0 bases, and the junction held 2 bases outside the gene matches. As DNA, the CDR3 is TGCGCCAGCAGTGAGTATACAGGGGGCTCCTACGAGCAGTACTTC. It specifies CASSEYTGGSYEQYF.

A single count supports this clone. The chain joins TRBV3-1 (or the pseudogene TRBV3-2) to TRBJ1-2; 7 nucleotides match TRBD1. J was trimmed by 13 bases and V by 0 bases; bases with no gene match: 8. The length of the CDR3 is 13 residues. From germline, CDR1 is LGHDT and CDR2 YNNKEL (reference sequence). The CDR3 here is CASSQDEDRRFTF. For the CDR3, the DNA is TGTGCCAGCAGCCAAGATGAGGACAGGAGGTTCACCTTC.

V gene TRBV6-4 combines with J gene TRBJ2-2; possible D gene TRBD2, 5 bases. CDR3 size: 14 residues. Germline CDR1 and CDR2: MRHNA and SNTAGT. V lost 5 bases, J lost 5 bases, and 12 bases lay in between. The DNA of the CDR3 is TGTGCCAGCAGTCGGGGTGAAGGGACCGGGGAGCTGTTTTTT. Its protein product is CASSRGEGTGELFF.

The genes are TRBV24-1 and TRBJ1-2, with TRBD1 matching over 7 bases. Germline loops: CDR1 KGHDR, CDR2 SFDVKD. V trimming: 4 bases; J trimming: 3 bases; junction bases outside the gene matches: 4. This CDR3 contains 14 residues. CDR3 sequence (DNA): TGTGCCACCAGTGAGCGGGACAGAGACTATGGCTACACCTTC. This gives the protein CATSERDRDYGYTF.

This chain links TRBV7-8 with TRBJ2-5, with D possibly being TRBD2 (6 bases). The V and J ends lost 5 bases and 2 bases respectively, with 24 bases between them. The CDR3 is 18 amino acids. Looked up from germline, CDR1 is SGHVS and CDR2 is FQNEAQ. CDR3 loop: CASSNAFLGGVVQETQYF. Here the CDR3 DNA reads TGTGCCAGCAGCAACGCCTTCCTTGGCGGGGTAGTACAAGAGACCCAGTACTTC.

The chain has TRBV30 and TRBJ1-4, with 7 bases aligning to TRBD1. Germline lookup yields CDR1 GTSNPN and CDR2 SVGIG (reference sequence). The trim removed 4 bases at V and 4 bases at J, leaving 12 bases unmatched. The CDR3 consists of 16 residues. CDR3: CAWIPGTASFNEKLFF. The CDR3 coding sequence is TGTGCCTGGATCCCTGGGACAGCATCCTTTAATGAAAAACTGTTTTTT.